The 4 T cell receptor beta chains below all came from one sample that was sequenced in a study of beta chain features in type 1 diabetes. Expressed TCRB transcripts were sequenced after all isolated RNA was converted to cDNA. The method was immunoSEQ multiplex PCR; TCRdb's version includes in-frame clones alone and lacks a portion of them. The table includes about 270,000 clones, around an eighth detected once. The sequencing sample was made of naive CD4+ T cells from blood. Every receptor here comes from a woman between 40 and 55 years old in good health.

This clone was seen a few times. This chain joins TRBV5-1 and TRBJ1-2; 7 nucleotides line up with TRBD1. CDR3 size: 15 residues. Trimming at V came to 3 bases and at J to 5 bases, leaving 10 bases not matched to a gene. CDR1 is SGHRS, CDR2 YFSETQ, per germline. The CDR3 DNA sequence: TGCGCCAGCAGCTCGGGGGACAGAGACTCGTATGGCTACACCTTC. This codes for CASSSGDRDSYGYTF.

The table lists this clone with a few counts. Here the CDR3 reads CASSRQQEYTEAFF. The CDR3 DNA reads as TGTGCCAGCTCACGACAACAGGAATACACTGAAGCTTTCTTT. The rearrangement joins TRBV18 to TRBJ1-1; a possible D gene is TRBD1 (5 bases). The CDR3 runs to 14 residues. Between the trimmed V and J ends, which lost 4 bases and 3 bases, there was a span of 12 bases. Germline CDR1 KGHSH, CDR2 LQKENI. The variable domain in full, completed from reference TRBV18 and TRBJ1-1, reads NAGVMQNPRHLVRRRGQEARLRCSPMKGHSHVYWYRQLPEEGLKFMVYLQKENIIDESGMPKERFSAEFPKEGPSILRIQQVVRGDSAAYFCASSRQQEYTEAFFGQGTRLTVV.

This clone was found a few times. This rearrangement joins TRBV27 to TRBJ2-3; 7 bases fit TRBD1. CDR3 size: 16 residues. Germline V gene sequence: CDR1 MNHEY, CDR2 SMNVEV (reference sequence). Losses at the gene ends were 5 bases for V and 0 bases for J; bases not matched to a gene: 8. The CDR3 here is CASSLQGTFSTDTQYF. The DNA for the CDR3 is TGTGCCAGCAGTCTACAGGGGACCTTTAGCACAGATACGCAGTATTTT.

This clone was seen a handful of times. Distinct nucleotide sequences in the sample also encode this CDR3. V and J are TRBV7-9 and TRBJ2-7; the D is unclear. Germline CDR1 and CDR2: SEHNR and FQNEAQ (reference sequence). The CDR3 loop spans 11 amino acids. The ends were cut back, 5 bases at V and 1 base at J, with 3 bases in the middle. This CDR3 reads CASSLSYEQYF. The DNA for the CDR3 is TGTGCCAGCAGCCTTTCCTACGAGCAGTACTTC.